This T cell receptor (beta chain) was recorded in a study of T cell responses to AZD1222 COVID-19 vaccine. This CDR3 is built from 15 residues. Germline V gene sequence: CDR1 SGDLS, CDR2 YYNGEE. V lost 0 bases, J lost 0 bases, and 7 bases lay in between. Combined were second doses at about 4 or about 12 weeks. Study-level points and caveats: Seropositive AZD1222 recipients at baseline numbered only five or six.

This clone is a singleton in its sample. The antigen remains undetermined. Assay used: immunoSEQ multiplex PCR; TCRdb lists only in-frame clones, some missing. Of about 150,000 clones listed, more than 70% are singletons. The clonotype originates from an adult who received the AZD1222 COVID-19 vaccine. The source was peripheral blood, collected 28 days after the second AZD1222 dose. V gene TRBV9 combines with J gene TRBJ1-5; D gene uncertain. In DNA form, the CDR3 reads TGTGCCAGCAGCGTAGGTCCATATAGCAATCAGCCCCAGCATTTT. It encodes CASSVGPYSNQPQHF.